This TCR beta chain was retrieved from a study of Graves' ophthalmopathy and Graves' hyperthyroidism. Study results and limitations: The model achieved around 67% sensitivity and approximately 74% specificity for ophthalmopathy progression. The blood repertoire also included most expanded thyroid clonotypes above 0.001 frequency. Discrimination between ophthalmopathy and stable hyperthyroidism by a 13-signature model showed roughly 85% sensitivity and 70% to 82% specificity.

Trimming cost V 0 bases and J 5 bases; bases outside gene matches: 12. CDR1 is SQVTM and CDR2 is ANQGSEA in the germline V gene. This CDR3 has 16 amino acids. Amplification targeted the TCR beta CDR3 regions, with RNA transcripts as the source material. RT-PCR was first run with HTBI primers, then multiplex PCR in a second round. TCRdb fed the multiplex PCR reads into MiXCR, producing one record per CDR3 protein. Of around 600,000 distinct CDR3 sequences in the sample, about two fifths are singletons; the top ten hold 3.3%. Of note for this clonotype: What it binds is unknown.

Orbital computed tomography and thyroid ultrasound, along with TRAb, serum thyroxine and clinical symptoms, underpinned diagnosis. The origin of this receptor is an adult man with Graves' ophthalmopathy. The sequenced sample consisted of peripheral blood. The rearrangement uses TRBV29-1 and TRBJ1-1; 7 nucleotides match TRBD1. CDR3 DNA: TGCAGCGTTGAAGATAGAGGCAGGGGGTTAGGGACTGAAGCTTTCTTT. Translation: CSVEDRGRGLGTEAFF.